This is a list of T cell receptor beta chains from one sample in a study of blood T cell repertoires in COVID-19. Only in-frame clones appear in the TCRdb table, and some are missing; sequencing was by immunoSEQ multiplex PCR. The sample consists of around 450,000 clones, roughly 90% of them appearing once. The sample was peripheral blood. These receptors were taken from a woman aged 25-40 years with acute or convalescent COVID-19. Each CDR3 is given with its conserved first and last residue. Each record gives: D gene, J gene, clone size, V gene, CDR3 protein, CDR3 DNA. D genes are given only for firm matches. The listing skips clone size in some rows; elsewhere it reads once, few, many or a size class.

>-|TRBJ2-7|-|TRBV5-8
CASSIDSPYEQYF
TGTGCCAGCAGCATTGACAGTCCCTACGAGCAGTACTTC
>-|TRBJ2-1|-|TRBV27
CASSLSGTHPSEQFF
TGTGCCAGCAGTTTATCCGGGACACACCCGAGCGAGCAGTTCTTC
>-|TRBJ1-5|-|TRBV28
CASSLWQGGQPQHF
TGTGCCAGCAGTTTATGGCAGGGTGGCCAGCCCCAGCATTTT
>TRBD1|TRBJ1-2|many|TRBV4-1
CASSQRSRGQGQGNFYGYTF
TGCGCCAGCAGCCAACGCAGCCGGGGACAGGGCCAAGGAAACTTCTATGGCTACACCTTC
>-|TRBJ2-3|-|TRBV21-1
CASSGDRPCTDTQYF
TGTGCCAGCAGTGGGGACAGGCCATGCACAGATACGCAGTATTTT
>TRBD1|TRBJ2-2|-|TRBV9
CASSTLQGAGGELFF
TGTGCCAGCAGCACTTTACAGGGGGCGGGCGGGGAGCTGTTTTTT
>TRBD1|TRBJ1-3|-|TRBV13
CASSSLGTVSGNTIYF
TGTGCCAGCAGCTCCCTCGGGACAGTTTCTGGAAACACCATATATTTT
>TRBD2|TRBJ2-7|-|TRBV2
CASSGLAGYYEQYF
TGTGCCAGCAGTGGACTAGCGGGGTACTACGAGCAGTACTTC
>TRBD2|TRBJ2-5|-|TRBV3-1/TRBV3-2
CASSHGTSGGTQYF
TGTGCCAGCAGCCATGGGACTAGTGGTGGGACCCAGTACTTC
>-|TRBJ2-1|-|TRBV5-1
CASSLIGNEQFF
TGCGCCAGCAGCTTGATCGGCAATGAGCAGTTCTTC
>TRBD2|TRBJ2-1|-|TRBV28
CASSVGLANNEQFF
TGTGCCAGCAGTGTAGGACTAGCGAACAATGAGCAGTTCTTC
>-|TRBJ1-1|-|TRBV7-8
CASRETRGHDSGAFF
TGTGCCAGCAGAGAAACCAGGGGCCACGATTCTGGAGCTTTCTTT
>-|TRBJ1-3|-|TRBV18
CASSPSSSGNTIYF
TGTGCCAGCTCACCGAGTAGCTCTGGAAACACCATATATTTT
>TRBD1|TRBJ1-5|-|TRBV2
CASSELGQGDNQPQHF
TGTGCCAGCAGTGAGTTAGGACAGGGCGACAATCAGCCCCAGCATTTT